The 18 T cell receptor beta chains below come from one sample, sequenced in a study of CD8+ T cells in alopecia areata (dated by TCRdb to the late 2010s). The method was the immunoSEQ multiplex PCR assay. To provide template for TCR sequencing, every sample had RNA extracted and reverse transcribed into cDNA. In its TCRdb copy, this immuneACCESS table keeps in-frame sequences only and misses some clones. Where compared with another copy, unresolved V genes explain less than half of these, and the others have no known cause. This sample lists fewer than 250,000 clones; just under 65% were detected once. Of the sample, 1.3% is held by the ten largest clones. In the paper's terms, the treatment or condition label means: oral pan-JAK inhibitor, 5-10 mg twice daily. This specimen was CD4+ T cells sorted from blood, taken at week 49, from a patient treated with tofacitinib. These receptors were obtained from a human donor with alopecia areata.

The chain carries TRBV30 and TRBJ1-1; a possible D gene is TRBD1 (6 bases). The CDR3 runs to 14 residues. Germline CDR1 reads GTSNPN; CDR2 reads SVGIG (reference sequence). V was pared by 5 bases and J by 4 bases, with 17 bases between. The CDR3 DNA sequence: TGTGCCTGGGGGCGACAGGCCCCCGGCACTGAAGCTTTCTTT. Translating it yields CAWGRQAPGTEAFF.

A few counts support this clone. V and J are TRBV30 and TRBJ1-2; D call uncertain. The CDR3 is 14 residues long. Germline-derived CDR1 and CDR2 are GTSNPN and SVGIG (reference sequence). The ends were cut back, 4 bases at V and 0 bases at J, with 12 bases in the middle. CDR3 amino acids: CAWTAEDSNYGYTF. CDR3 sequence (DNA): TGTGCCTGGACAGCTGAAGACTCTAACTATGGCTACACCTTC.

The chain links TRBV29-1 to TRBJ2-5; no firm D call. Germline V gene lookup returns CDR1 SQVTM and CDR2 ANQGSEA. Trimming removed 3 bases from V and 2 bases from J, with 10 bases in between. CDR3 size: 13 residues. CDR3 in amino acids: CSVDLQQQETQYF. CDR3 bases: TGCAGCGTTGACTTACAGCAGCAAGAGACCCAGTACTTC.

This clone was picked up a small number of times. This chain uses TRBV29-1 with TRBJ2-3; 7 bases align to TRBD2. This CDR3 has 11 amino acids. The V gene's germline CDR1 is SQVTM and CDR2 ANQGSEA. CDR3 nucleotides: TGCACGCAGACATCGGGGGGTACGCAGTATTTT. It codes for CTQTSGGTQYF.

In its sample, this clone was seen a few times. This chain links TRBV29-1 with TRBJ2-7; possibly TRBD1 for D (5 bases). Per the germline V gene, CDR1 is SQVTM and CDR2 is ANQGSEA. The CDR3 extends over 13 amino acids. The V end was cut by 6 bases, the J end by 2 bases, with 14 bases between. CDR3 nucleotides: TGCAGCGTCGAGACGACAGTTACCTACGAGCAGTACTTC. Translation gives CSVETTVTYEQYF.

The V call is TRBV27, the J call TRBJ2-3; no clear D gene. Germline lookup yields CDR1 MNHEY and CDR2 SMNVEV (reference sequence). V was cut by 2 bases and J by 8 bases, with 5 bases left in between. The CDR3 contains 11 residues. DNA for the CDR3: TGTGCCAGCAGTTTAGGTAGTACGCAGTATTTT. Its protein is CASSLGSTQYF.

V gene TRBV29-1 combines with J gene TRBJ1-2; no definite D call. CDR3 length equals 11 residues. Germline CDR1 is SQVTM and CDR2 is ANQGSEA. Trimming took 4 bases from V and 6 from J, leaving 9 bases between them. In DNA form, the CDR3 reads TGCAGCGTTGGGGGAAATAATGGCTACACCTTC. The encoded protein is CSVGGNNGYTF.

This chain links TRBV9 with TRBJ2-3; D not certain. The V end lost 0 bases, the J end lost 1 base, and 9 bases lay between the germline ends. Germline V gives CDR1 SGDLS, CDR2 YYNGEE. There are 15 residues in the CDR3. CDR3 nucleotides: TGTGCCAGCAGCGTAGGAAGTTCTCGCACAGATACGCAGTATTTT. Encoded protein: CASSVGSSRTDTQYF.

About this clone itself: This same CDR3 is encoded by further DNA sequences in the sample. The rearrangement joins TRBV15 to TRBJ1-1; D unresolved. This CDR3 spans 13 amino acids. Germline-derived CDR1 and CDR2 are LNHNV and YYDKDF (reference sequence). The ends were cut back, 0 bases at V and 1 base at J, with 3 bases in the middle. Here the CDR3 reads CATSRDRNTEAFF. As DNA, the CDR3 is TGTGCCACCAGCAGAGACAGGAACACTGAAGCTTTCTTT.

The chain combines TRBV5-1 with TRBJ2-1, with 13 bases lining up with TRBD2. Germline V gene sequence: CDR1 SGHRS, CDR2 YFSETQ. Trimming took 2 bases from V and 10 from J; bases not matched to a gene: 6. CDR3 length equals 15 residues. The CDR3 sequence is CASSLRGTSGDEQFF. CDR3 coding DNA: TGCGCCAGCAGCTTAAGGGGGACTAGCGGGGACGAGCAGTTCTTC.

This CDR3 reads CASSGPGITEAFF. The CDR3 bases are TGTGCCAGCAGCGGACCGGGAATCACTGAAGCTTTCTTT. The chain recombines TRBV9 with TRBJ1-1, with D unresolved. V lost 3 bases to trimming and J lost 4 bases, with 10 bases between them. This CDR3 spans 13 amino acids. Germline V lookup: CDR1 SGDLS, CDR2 YYNGEE.

The rearrangement uses TRBV30 and TRBJ1-2; tentative D call: TRBD1 (5 bases). The germline V and J ends were trimmed by 4 bases and 1 base, with 16 bases remaining between them. The CDR3 loop spans 15 amino acids. Looked up from germline, CDR1 is GTSNPN and CDR2 is SVGIG (reference sequence). CDR3 bases: TGTGCCTGGACCAAAGGGGACGGGCGTAACTATGGCTACACCTTC. Protein sequence: CAWTKGDGRNYGYTF.

The chain couples TRBV29-1 to TRBJ1-1; 7 bases fit TRBD1. From germline, CDR1 is SQVTM and CDR2 ANQGSEA. J gave up 5 bases and V 6 bases, and 9 bases lay outside the gene matches. The CDR3 runs 13 residues. The CDR3: CSVRTPRGTEAFF. CDR3 in DNA: TGCAGCGTACGAACCCCCAGGGGGACTGAAGCTTTCTTT.

The gene calls are TRBV19 and TRBJ2-1; 7 bases are a match to TRBD1. J lost 8 bases, V lost 5 bases, and 3 bases had no gene match. Germline values: CDR1 LNHDA, CDR2 SQIVND (reference sequence). CDR3 length: 12 residues. The CDR3 bases are TGTGCCAGTAGTGCTACAGGGGATGAGCAGTTCTTC. Translating gives CASSATGDEQFF. The variable domain in full, completed from reference TRBV19 and TRBJ2-1, reads DGGITQSPKYLFRKEGQNVTLSCEQNLNHDAMYWYRQDPGQGLRLIYYSQIVNDFQKGDIAEGYSVSREKKESFPLTVTSAQKNPTAFYLCASSATGDEQFFGPGTRLTVL.

V is TRBV27 and J is TRBJ1-1; D gene unclear. With 3 bases removed from V and 3 bases from J, the gap between germline ends came to 14 bases. The CDR3 length is 15 residues. CDR1 MNHEY and CDR2 SMNVEV come from the germline V gene (reference sequence). The CDR3 DNA is TGTGCCAGCAGTTTGTGGAGAAGGGAGGACACTGAAGCTTTCTTT. Protein sequence: CASSLWRREDTEAFF.

This clone was observed a few times. V and J are TRBV5-6 and TRBJ2-7; D is perhaps TRBD1 (6 bases). CDR1 is SGHDT, CDR2 YYEEEE, per germline. V lost 0 bases, J lost 6 bases, and 7 bases lay in between. The CDR3 sequence is 12 residues long. CDR3 in amino acids: CASSLGGGEQYF. For the CDR3, the DNA is TGTGCCAGCAGCTTGGGAGGGGGCGAGCAGTACTTC.

This clone was seen only a few times. This chain links TRBV5-4 with TRBJ2-1, with 9 bases matching TRBD1. The V segment lost 4 bases and the J segment 4 bases; nucleotides outside the gene matches: 3. Germline lookup yields CDR1 SGHNT and CDR2 YYREEE (reference sequence). The CDR3 runs to 14 residues. The CDR3 is CASSRDREYNEQFF. The CDR3 DNA is TGTGCCAGCAGCCGGGACAGGGAATACAATGAGCAGTTCTTC.

In its sample, this clone was seen a few times. The rearrangement joins TRBV2 to TRBJ2-2; no reliable D call. The V end was cut by 7 bases, the J end by 4 bases, with 13 bases between. Germline lookup yields CDR1 SNHLY and CDR2 FYNNEI. This CDR3 spans 14 amino acids. The CDR3 protein is CASNPGRVTGELFF. For the CDR3, the DNA is TGTGCCAGCAATCCGGGTCGGGTCACCGGGGAGCTGTTTTTT.